Detailed here is one TCR beta chain. The CDR3 runs 15 residues. CDR1 SGHTA and CDR2 FQGNSA come from the germline V gene. V lost 3 bases to trimming and J lost 2 bases, with 12 bases between them. This sample is part of a study of T cell changes during pregnancy in multiple sclerosis. Clones were sequenced by immunoSEQ multiplex PCR, and TCRdb holds only the in-frame ones, with some missing. The sample records roughly 97,000 clones, over 75% being singletons. The origin of this receptor is a female donor in good health, enrolled as a control in a pregnancy study. This material consisted of peripheral blood, taken in the second trimester of pregnancy. The chain carries TRBV7-2 and TRBJ2-3; D remains ambiguous. CDR3 sequence reads: CASSFARTATDTQYF. CDR3 coding DNA: TGTGCCAGCAGCTTCGCGCGTACCGCCACAGATACGCAGTATTTT. The full variable domain, rest sourced from reference TRBV7-2 and TRBJ2-3, is GAGVSQSPSNKVTEKGKDVELRCDPISGHTALYWYRQSLGQGLEFLIYFQGNSAPDKSGLPSDRFSAERTGGSVSTLTIQRTQQEDSAVYLCASSFARTATDTQYFGPGTRLTVL.